These 27 T cell receptor beta chains were sequenced from one sample in a study of T cell repertoires in cytomegalovirus infection. These receptors are not linked to any known antigen. TCRdb analysed the reads with MiXCR anew, one entry per CDR3 protein. Of roughly 68,000 distinct CDR3 sequences in the sample, 20% to 25% are singletons; the top ten hold around 72%. The material sequenced was CD8+ T cells from cultured PBMCs, taken from culture after CMV antigen stimulation. The receptors come from a human donor in good health (CMV status not recorded). Some clones in this sample may be carry-over from other donors' samples.

The rearrangement joins TRBV7-6 to TRBJ1-3; D gene ambiguous. With 4 bases removed from V and 3 bases from J, the gap between germline ends came to 13 bases. The CDR3 runs to 15 residues. Germline loops: CDR1 SGHVS, CDR2 FNYEAQ. CDR3 DNA sequence: TGTGCCAGCAGCTCCCGGGCGGCGATTGGAAACACCATATATTTT. It yields the protein CASSSRAAIGNTIYF.

This clonotype was recorded many times. The chain employs TRBV4-1 and TRBJ2-3; a possible D gene is TRBD2 (5 bases). This CDR3 contains 15 residues. The germline V gene has CDR1 MGHRA and CDR2 YSYEKL. Trimming pared 0 bases from V and 8 bases from J, leaving 15 bases between. The CDR3 sequence: CASSQEAVLVITQYF. CDR3 coding DNA: TGCGCCAGCAGCCAAGAAGCGGTTCTGGTTATTACGCAGTATTTT.

The sample holds a few counts of this clonotype. The chain joins TRBV5-8 to TRBJ1-5, with a weak D call TRBD1 (5 bases). V lost 4 bases to trimming and J lost 2 bases, with 19 bases between them. Germline-derived CDR1 and CDR2 are SGHTS and YDEGEE. This CDR3 region has 17 residues. The CDR3 sequence is CASSPSPGGGGNQPQHF. The CDR3 DNA sequence: TGTGCCAGCAGCCCCTCCCCCGGCGGAGGGGGCAATCAGCCCCAGCATTTT.

The CDR3 reads CASSPSVGGLPQHF. CDR3 coding DNA: TGCGCCAGCAGCCCGTCCGTCGGTGGTTTGCCCCAGCATTTT. This chain joins TRBV4-3 and TRBJ1-5; no definite D call. Germline values: CDR1 LGHNA, CDR2 YSLEER. The V and J ends lost 4 bases and 9 bases respectively, with 16 bases between them. The CDR3 totals 14 residues.

This clonotype is medium-sized in the sample. This chain joins TRBV7-8 and TRBJ1-1, with D unresolved. With 2 bases removed from V and 1 base from J, the gap between germline ends came to 17 bases. CDR1 is SGHVS, CDR2 FQNEAQ, per germline. The CDR3 totals 17 residues. Here the CDR3 reads CASSLLPGGRKNTEAFF. CDR3 nucleotides: TGTGCCAGCAGCTTATTGCCCGGAGGCAGAAAGAACACTGAAGCTTTCTTT.

This chain's CDR3 is CASEGRDRGFNEQFF. As DNA, the CDR3 is TGTGCCAGCGAAGGAAGGGACAGGGGGTTCAATGAGCAGTTCTTC. The chain links TRBV27 to TRBJ2-1; 11 bases agree with TRBD1. Germline V gene sequence: CDR1 MNHEY, CDR2 SMNVEV (reference sequence). CDR3 length: 15 amino acids. Trimming took 8 bases from V and 6 from J; bases not matched to a gene: 9.

This clonotype appeared a few times. The gene calls are TRBV12-5 and TRBJ2-2; D remains ambiguous. The CDR3 is 11 amino acids. Trimming left V 8 bases short and J 4 bases short, with 5 bases between. CDR1 and CDR2 from the germline V gene are LGHNT and FRNRAP. The chain's CDR3 is CASKLTGELFF. The CDR3 DNA reads TGTGCTAGTAAACTCACCGGGGAGCTGTTTTTT.

The chain is built from TRBV7-9 and TRBJ1-5, with TRBD1 as a possible D gene (6 bases). The V gene's germline CDR1 is SEHNR and CDR2 FQNEAQ (reference sequence). The CDR3 has 14 residues. Trimming pared 3 bases from V and 4 bases from J, leaving 10 bases between. In DNA, the CDR3 is TGTGCCAGCAGCTTGGACAGTATGAATCAGCCCCAGCATTTT. Its translation: CASSLDSMNQPQHF.

The genes are TRBV30 and TRBJ2-1; 7 bases align to TRBD1. The CDR3 extends over 10 amino acids. Per germline, CDR1 GTSNPN and CDR2 SVGIG (reference sequence). Losses at the gene ends were 5 bases for V and 13 bases for J; bases not matched to a gene: 5. This chain's CDR3 is CAWGWDSQFF. CDR3 sequence (DNA): TGTGCCTGGGGATGGGACAGTCAGTTCTTC. Combining the CDR3 with reference TRBV30 and TRBJ2-1 gives the whole variable domain SQTIHQWPATLVQPVGSPLSLECTVEGTSNPNLYWYRQAAGRGLQLLFYSVGIGQISSEVPQNLSASRPQDRQFILSSKKLLLSDSGFYLCAWGWDSQFFGPGTRLTVL.

This clonotype showed up just a few times. The chain has TRBV4-3 and TRBJ2-5, with D maybe TRBD1 (6 bases). Trimming stripped 1 base from V and 2 bases from J, with 14 bases between. Germline V gives CDR1 LGHNA, CDR2 YSLEER. CDR3 size: 16 residues. CDR3 nucleotides: TGCGCCAGCAGCCAAGTGGGCAGGGGCGGTCAAGAGACCCAGTACTTC. It specifies CASSQVGRGGQETQYF.

V gene TRBV20-1 combines with J gene TRBJ1-6, with 10 nucleotides matching TRBD1. Germline V gene data show CDR1 as DFQATT and CDR2 as SNEGSKA (reference sequence). Trimming cost V 5 bases and J 10 bases; bases outside gene matches: 5. The CDR3 spans 13 residues. The CDR3 is CSAPGQGSSPLHF. The CDR3 DNA sequence: TGCAGTGCTCCGGGACAGGGGTCCTCACCCCTCCACTTT.

The chain recombines TRBV7-9 with TRBJ1-3; D unresolved. From germline, CDR1 is SEHNR and CDR2 FQNEAQ (reference sequence). The germline V and J ends were trimmed by 2 bases and 0 bases, with 8 bases remaining between them. The CDR3 has 15 amino acids. The chain's CDR3 is CASSLIWVSGNTIYF. The CDR3 nucleotides are TGTGCCAGCAGCTTAATTTGGGTCTCTGGAAACACCATATATTTT.

The chain joins TRBV10-3 to TRBJ2-5; D is ambiguous. The CDR3 loop spans 14 amino acids. V was pared by 2 bases and J by 4 bases, with 11 bases between. Per germline, CDR1 ENHRY and CDR2 SYGVKD. CDR3 amino acids: CAISETGLGETQYF. The DNA of the CDR3 is TGTGCCATCAGTGAGACCGGGTTAGGAGAGACCCAGTACTTC.

There are a few counts of this clonotype. The V call is TRBV7-8, the J call TRBJ2-2; the D call may be TRBD1 or TRBD2 (5 bases each). The CDR3 has 15 amino acids. The germline V gene encodes CDR1 SGHVS and CDR2 FQNEAQ. V was cut by 5 bases and J by 1 base, with 11 bases left in between. The CDR3 region has the DNA TGTGCCAGCAGCCAACGGGACCTGAACACCGGGGAGCTGTTTTTT. Translating it yields CASSQRDLNTGELFF.

This clonotype was observed a few times. The rearrangement joins TRBV6-1 to TRBJ2-7, with TRBD2 matching 8 bases. CDR1 and CDR2 (germline): MNHNS, SASEGT. The CDR3 spans 15 residues. The ends lost 1 base at V and 2 bases at J; junction bases unmatched: 4. The CDR3 DNA follows: TGTGCCAGCAGTGAAGTAGCGGGGCGTCCCTACGAGCAGTACTTC. Protein: CASSEVAGRPYEQYF.

This clonotype was seen more than once but under ten times. The chain links TRBV7-8 to TRBJ1-5, with 8 bases lining up with TRBD1. The CDR3 length is 18 residues. With 3 bases clipped from V and 0 bases from J, the junction kept 10 bases outside the gene matches. Germline CDR1 SGHVS, CDR2 FQNEAQ. The CDR3 sequence is CASSFERNRGSSNQPQHF. The DNA of the CDR3 is TGTGCCAGCAGCTTTGAAAGAAACAGGGGGAGTAGCAATCAGCCCCAGCATTTT.

This clonotype was observed a few times. The V and J genes are TRBV7-9 and TRBJ1-2; 7 positions agree with TRBD1. Per the germline V gene, CDR1 is SEHNR and CDR2 is FQNEAQ (reference sequence). The CDR3 sequence is 14 residues long. V was clipped by 4 bases and J by 4 bases; unmatched bases: 6. CDR3 in amino acids: CASSSPGTVYGYTF. In DNA form, the CDR3 reads TGTGCCAGCAGCTCCCCCGGGACAGTCTATGGCTACACCTTC.

The chain is built from TRBV29-1 and TRBJ2-3; the match to TRBD2 covers 10 bases. The germline CDR1 and CDR2 sequences are SQVTM and ANQGSEA. The ends lost 5 bases at V and 3 bases at J; junction bases unmatched: 17. CDR3 length: 18 amino acids. CDR3 sequence: CSVLGISGGPWGTDTQYF. CDR3 DNA: TGCAGCGTTCTCGGGATTAGCGGGGGGCCGTGGGGTACAGATACGCAGTATTTT.

This clonotype was detected a few times. The V gene is TRBV7-9, the J gene TRBJ1-1, with 7 bases matching TRBD1. J lost 4 bases, V lost 5 bases, and 7 bases had no gene match. Germline CDR1 and CDR2: SEHNR and FQNEAQ (reference sequence). This CDR3 has 14 residues. CDR3 region: CASSPDTGVTEAFF. Here the CDR3 DNA reads TGTGCCAGCAGCCCCGACACAGGGGTCACTGAAGCTTTCTTT.

This sequence joins TRBV14 and TRBJ1-5; D not resolved. Germline values: CDR1 SGHDN, CDR2 FVKESK. Trimming removed 4 bases at V and 2 bases at J, with 15 bases between. The CDR3 spans 16 residues. The CDR3 coding sequence is TGTGCCAGCAGCCCCAGGTACGTCGGGGGCAATCAGCCCCAGCATTTT. Its protein product is CASSPRYVGGNQPQHF.

DNA for the CDR3: TGTGCCAGCAGCTTAGGCGGGGGGCGGGGGGCTGGCACAGATACGCAGTATTTT. It encodes CASSLGGGRGAGTDTQYF. This chain joins TRBV7-6 and TRBJ2-3, with 8 bases matching TRBD2. The length of the CDR3 is 18 residues. After removal of 1 base from V and 1 base from J, the junction contained 10 bases not matched to a gene. Germline-derived CDR1 and CDR2 are SGHVS and FNYEAQ.

V usage is TRBV5-6 and J usage is TRBJ2-7, with 8 bases that match TRBD2. Germline-derived CDR1 and CDR2 are SGHDT and YYEEEE. This CDR3 has 14 amino acids. V was clipped by 4 bases and J by 3 bases; unmatched bases: 6. The chain's CDR3 is CASSAAGDLYEQYF. In DNA, the CDR3 is TGTGCCAGCAGCGCAGCGGGAGACCTCTACGAGCAGTACTTC.

The rearrangement uses TRBV20-1 and TRBJ1-2; D is undetermined. CDR1 is DFQATT, CDR2 SNEGSKA, per germline (reference sequence). V was shortened by 3 bases and J by 8 bases, with 16 bases between the two germline ends. This CDR3 has 13 residues. In DNA, the CDR3 is TGCAGTGCTAGCCCCGCAGAGCAGTGGGGCTACACCTTC. It codes for CSASPAEQWGYTF.

This clonotype was seen more than once but under ten times. The V and J genes are TRBV7-2 and TRBJ2-1, with D possibly TRBD2 on 6 matching bases. Trimming cost V 1 base and J 6 bases, with 16 bases left between them. Germline-derived CDR1 and CDR2 are SGHTA and FQGNSA. This CDR3 contains 16 residues. CDR3 nucleotides: TGTGCCAGCAGCTTAGGTAGACACGGAGGGGCCAATGAGCAGTTCTTC. This translates into CASSLGRHGGANEQFF.

The CDR3 region has the DNA TGTGCCAGCAGCTTAGATGAGGGTTTCGAAAAACTGTTTTTT. Translated: CASSLDEGFEKLFF. The J gene is TRBJ1-4, the V gene TRBV7-8; D gene uncertain. V was clipped by 1 base and J by 8 bases, with 11 bases between them. CDR1 is SGHVS, CDR2 FQNEAQ, per germline. The CDR3 is 14 residues long.

This clonotype has a handful of counts. J is TRBJ1-2 and V is TRBV7-2; D perhaps matches TRBD1 (5 bases). CDR1 is SGHTA and CDR2 is FQGNSA in the germline V gene. This CDR3 contains 14 residues. V was cut by 3 bases and J by 4 bases, with 12 bases left in between. The CDR3 here is CASSLAGIGYGYTF. CDR3 DNA sequence: TGTGCCAGCAGCTTGGCAGGGATCGGCTATGGCTACACCTTC.

This clonotype was counted many times. One junction end does not reproduce the germline sequence, and a read error may be involved. The J gene is TRBJ2-5, the V gene TRBV7-7, with no clear D. This CDR3 has 13 amino acids. The V gene's germline CDR1 is SSHAT and CDR2 FNYEAQ (reference sequence). The CDR3 DNA sequence: TGTGCTAGCAGCTTTAGTCTTGGAGAGACCCAGTACTTC. Translating gives CASSFSLGETQYF. Complete variable domain (other parts from reference TRBV7-7 and TRBJ2-5): GAGVSQSPRYKVTKRGQDVTLRCDPISSHATLYWYQQALGQGPEFLTYFNYEAQPDKSGLPSDRFSAERPEGSISTLTIQRTEQRDSAMYRCASSFSLGETQYFGPGTRLLVL.